These T cell receptor beta chains were read from a single sample in a study of chemoradiotherapy in HPV16-positive cancers. Some clones are missing from TCRdb's copy, which holds only in-frame ones; the method was immunoSEQ multiplex PCR. This repertoire shows about 19,000 clones, over 65% found once; its top ten account for about 4%. The sequencing used blood, collected from a patient who underwent chemoradiotherapy. Receptors originate from a human donor with HPV-associated anogenital cancer. Each CDR3 is given with its conserved first and last residue. Fields, in order: D gene, V gene, CDR3 length, J gene, clone size, CDR3 protein, CDR3 DNA. The D gene is left open where the match is weak. Size is omitted from some rows. Given values are once, few, many or a class for expanded clones.

NA	TRBV2	15	TRBJ2-6	NA	CASSGQPSGANVLTF	TGTGCCAGCAGTGGCCAGCCCTCTGGGGCCAACGTCCTGACTTTC
NA	TRBV10-3	15	TRBJ2-2	once	CAISKGDTNTGELFF	TGTGCCATCAGTAAGGGTGACACGAACACCGGGGAGCTGTTTTTT
TRBD1	TRBV29-1	13	TRBJ1-1	NA	CSVDNRGNTEAFF	TGCAGCGTTGATAACAGGGGTAACACTGAAGCTTTCTTT
TRBD1	TRBV5-4	17	TRBJ1-1	NA	CASSLDRGGDMNTEAFF	TGTGCCAGCAGCTTAGACAGGGGCGGAGATATGAACACTGAAGCTTTCTTT
NA	TRBV7-9	14	TRBJ1-1	NA	CASSYLTAATEAFF	TGTGCCAGCAGCTATCTGACGGCCGCCACTGAAGCTTTCTTT
NA	TRBV5-1	15	TRBJ2-1	few	CASSWGQLNYNEQFF	TGCGCCAGCAGCTGGGGTCAGCTGAACTACAATGAGCAGTTCTTC
NA	TRBV5-1	16	TRBJ1-1	once	CASSLLATGMNTEAFF	TGCGCCAGCAGCTTGTTGGCTACGGGAATGAACACTGAAGCTTTCTTT
NA	TRBV5-4	16	TRBJ2-3	NA	CASSLTLEGGTDTQYF	TGTGCCAGCAGCTTGACGTTAGAGGGGGGCACAGATACGCAGTATTTT
NA	TRBV7-3	14	TRBJ2-7	NA	CASSPTPGAPEQYF	TGTGCCAGCAGTCCAACCCCGGGGGCCCCCGAGCAGTACTTC
NA	TRBV6-1	13	TRBJ1-2	few	CASSETQYYGYTF	TGTGCCAGCAGTGAAACACAGTACTATGGCTACACCTTC
TRBD1	TRBV27	14	TRBJ2-7	NA	CASSPRQGPYEQYF	TGTGCCAGCAGTCCACGACAGGGCCCCTACGAGCAGTACTTC
TRBD2	TRBV18	15	TRBJ2-5	NA	CASSLLAGTEETQYF	TGTGCCAGCTCACTCCTAGCGGGAACGGAAGAGACCCAGTACTTC
NA	TRBV6-4	14	TRBJ2-2	NA	CASSAGPDTGELFF	TGTGCCTCCAGCGCGGGGCCCGACACCGGGGAGCTGTTTTTT
TRBD1	TRBV5-1	14	TRBJ1-2	NA	CASSPHGTVYGYTF	TGCGCCAGCAGCCCCCATGGGACAGTCTATGGCTACACCTTC
NA	TRBV2	16	TRBJ1-3	once	CASSASPASSGNTIYF	TGTGCCAGCAGTGCGTCCCCGGCCAGCTCTGGAAACACCATATATTTT
TRBD2	TRBV11-3	16	TRBJ2-2	NA	CASSTSGGQRTGELFF	TGTGCCAGCAGCACGTCGGGGGGGCAGCGCACCGGGGAGCTGTTTTTT
TRBD1	TRBV7-2	14	TRBJ1-5	NA	CASSFNDRGAPQHF	TGTGCCAGCAGCTTTAACGACAGGGGAGCGCCCCAGCATTTT